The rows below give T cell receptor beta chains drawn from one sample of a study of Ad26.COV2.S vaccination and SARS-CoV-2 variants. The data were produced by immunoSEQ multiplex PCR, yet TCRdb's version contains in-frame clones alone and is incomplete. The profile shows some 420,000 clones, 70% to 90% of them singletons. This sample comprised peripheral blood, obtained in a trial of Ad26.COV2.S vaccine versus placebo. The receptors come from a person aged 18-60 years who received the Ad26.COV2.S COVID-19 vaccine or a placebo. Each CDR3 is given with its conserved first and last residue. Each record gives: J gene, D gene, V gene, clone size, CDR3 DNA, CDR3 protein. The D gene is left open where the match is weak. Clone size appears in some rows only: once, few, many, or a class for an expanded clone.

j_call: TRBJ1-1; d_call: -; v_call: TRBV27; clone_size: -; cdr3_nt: TGTGCCAGCACCACGGGCGGGGGAGGCACTGAAGCTTTCTTT; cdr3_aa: CASTTGGGGTEAFF
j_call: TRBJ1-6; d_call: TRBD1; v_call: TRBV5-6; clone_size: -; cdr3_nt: TGTGCCAGCAGCTCCCGGGACAGGACTTCACCCCTCCACTTT; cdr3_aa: CASSSRDRTSPLHF
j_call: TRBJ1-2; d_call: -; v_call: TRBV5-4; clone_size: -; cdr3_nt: TGTGCCAGCAGCTCCTCCTATGGCTACACCTTC; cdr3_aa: CASSSSYGYTF
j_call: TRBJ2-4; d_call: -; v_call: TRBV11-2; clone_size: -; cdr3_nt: TGTGCCAGCAGCCAACCCCGGGGGACAGCAAACATTCAGTACTTC; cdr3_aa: CASSQPRGTANIQYF
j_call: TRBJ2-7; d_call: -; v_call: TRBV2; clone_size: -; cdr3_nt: TGTGCCAGGGGCGGCGGATACGAGCAGTACTTC; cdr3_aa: CARGGGYEQYF
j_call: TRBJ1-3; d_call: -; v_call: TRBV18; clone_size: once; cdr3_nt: TGTGCCAGCTCAGTTACCGGGACCGACACTGGAAACACCATATATTTT; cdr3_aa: CASSVTGTDTGNTIYF
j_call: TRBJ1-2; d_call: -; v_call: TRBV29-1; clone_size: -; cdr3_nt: TGCAGCGTTGTGGGATCAGCAGGGACCTACTATGGCTACACCTTC; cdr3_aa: CSVVGSAGTYYGYTF
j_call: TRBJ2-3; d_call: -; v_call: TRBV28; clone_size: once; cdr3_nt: TGTGCCAGCAGGGAGACGTTCGCAGATACGCAGTATTTT; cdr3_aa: CASRETFADTQYF
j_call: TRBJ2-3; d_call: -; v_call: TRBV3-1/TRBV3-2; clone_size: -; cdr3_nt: TGTGCCAGCAGCCAACAACCAGACCGCACAGATACGCAGTATTTT; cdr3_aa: CASSQQPDRTDTQYF
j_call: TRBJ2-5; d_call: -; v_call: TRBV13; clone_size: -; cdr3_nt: TGTGCCAGCAGCTTACTAGAGACCCAGTACTTC; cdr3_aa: CASSLLETQYF
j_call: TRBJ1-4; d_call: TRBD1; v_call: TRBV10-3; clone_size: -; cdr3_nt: TGTGCCATCAGTCCGGGACAGGTGAATGAAAAACTGTTTTTT; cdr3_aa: CAISPGQVNEKLFF
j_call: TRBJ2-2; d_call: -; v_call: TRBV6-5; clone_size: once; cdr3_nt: TGTGCCAGCAGTTACTCTTGGGGAAACACCGGGGAGCTGTTTTTT; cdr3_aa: CASSYSWGNTGELFF
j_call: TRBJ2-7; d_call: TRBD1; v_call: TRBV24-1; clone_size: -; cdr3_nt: TGTGCCACCAGTGATTGGGTCGGGACAGGGGAGCGCGAGCAGTACTTC; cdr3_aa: CATSDWVGTGEREQYF
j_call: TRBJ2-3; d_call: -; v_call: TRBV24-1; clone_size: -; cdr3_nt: TGTGCCACCAGTGAAAACAGGGATACAGATACGCAGTATTTT; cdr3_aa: CATSENRDTDTQYF
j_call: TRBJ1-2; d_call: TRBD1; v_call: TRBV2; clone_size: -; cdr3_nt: TGTGCCAGCAGCACAGGGGTTTATGGCTACACCTTC; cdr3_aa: CASSTGVYGYTF
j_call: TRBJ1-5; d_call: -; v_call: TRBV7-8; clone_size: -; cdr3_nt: TGTGCCAGCAGCTTACGGCGGCAGGGCGGACAGCCCCAGCATTTT; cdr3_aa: CASSLRRQGGQPQHF
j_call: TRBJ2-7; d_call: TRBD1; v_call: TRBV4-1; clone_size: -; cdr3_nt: TGCGCCAGCAGCCCGGGACAGGGGATCTACGAGCAGTACTTC; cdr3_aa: CASSPGQGIYEQYF
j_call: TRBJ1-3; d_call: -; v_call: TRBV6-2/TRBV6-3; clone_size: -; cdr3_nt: TGTGCCAGCAGTTACTCGAAGACTTCATACTCTGGAAACACCATATATTTT; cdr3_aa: CASSYSKTSYSGNTIYF
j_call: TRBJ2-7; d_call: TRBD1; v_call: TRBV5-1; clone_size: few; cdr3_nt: TGCGCCAGCAGCCAACAGGGGGCTTCAAGCTACGAGCAGTACTTC; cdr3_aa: CASSQQGASSYEQYF